A single T cell receptor beta chain is shown here with its context. Clones were sequenced by immunoSEQ multiplex PCR, and TCRdb holds only the in-frame ones, with some missing. The sample shows about 170,000 clones, approximately 79% of them seen only once. Categorization into cohorts depended on clinical history that participants reported. This specimen comes from a study of blood T cell repertoires in COVID-19. Overall study context: The cDNA or gDNA used as material had been derived from T cells, B-cell-depleted T cells, or PBMCs.

Sequenced material: PBMCs or T cells enriched from blood (not recorded which). This receptor was taken from a woman aged 70-85 years in a cohort exposed to, infected with or recovered from COVID-19 (not recorded which).

CDR3 protein: CASRLRDRAYNEQFF. The CDR3 DNA is TGTGCCAGCAGGCTCCGGGACAGGGCGTACAATGAGCAGTTCTTC. The chain couples TRBV28 to TRBJ2-1; 9 nucleotides match TRBD1. CDR1 MDHEN and CDR2 SYDVKM come from the germline V gene. V lost 6 bases and J lost 4; bases outside the gene matches: 7. This CDR3 spans 15 amino acids.